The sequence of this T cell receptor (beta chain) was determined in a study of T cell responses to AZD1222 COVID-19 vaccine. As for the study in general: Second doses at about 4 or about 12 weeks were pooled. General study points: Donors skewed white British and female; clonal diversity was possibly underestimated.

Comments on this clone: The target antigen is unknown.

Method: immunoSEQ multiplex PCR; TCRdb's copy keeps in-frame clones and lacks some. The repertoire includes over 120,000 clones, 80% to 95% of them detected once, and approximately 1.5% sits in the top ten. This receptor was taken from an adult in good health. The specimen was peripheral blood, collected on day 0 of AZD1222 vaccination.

The CDR3 region has the DNA TGTGCCAGCAGTGTAACTACCGGGACATGGGATCAGCCCCAGCATTTT. Translated, it gives CASSVTTGTWDQPQHF. The genes are TRBV6-1 and TRBJ1-5; possible D gene TRBD1, 6 bases. The ends were cut back, 4 bases at V and 5 bases at J, with 18 bases in the middle. The CDR3 runs to 16 residues. Per germline, CDR1 MNHNS and CDR2 SASEGT.